The 18 T cell receptor beta chains listed next were all sequenced from one sample in a study of beta chain features in type 1 diabetes. Overall study findings and caveats: Among all four CD4+ subsets, Type 1 diabetes patients had TCRB CDR3s that were moderately but significantly shorter.

cDNA synthesis used the whole RNA isolate, giving expressed TCRB sequences. Method: immunoSEQ multiplex PCR; TCRdb's copy keeps in-frame clones and lacks some. The profile shows 640,000 or so clones, over 12% of them singletons. These receptors have no identified antigens. Material for sequencing was naive CD4+ T cells from blood. These receptors all come from a man younger than 30 with type 1 diabetes.

This clone was seen more than once but under ten times. The chain combines TRBV30 with TRBJ1-6; D unresolved. The V and J ends lost 3 bases and 7 bases respectively, with 4 bases between them. Per germline, CDR1 GTSNPN and CDR2 SVGIG (reference sequence). The CDR3 extends over 11 amino acids. Written as DNA, the CDR3 is TGTGCCTGGAGATCCAATTCACCCCTCCACTTT. Protein: CAWRSNSPLHF.

The V and J genes are TRBV7-9 and TRBJ1-2; D is ambiguous. There are 16 residues in the CDR3. The germline CDR1 and CDR2 sequences are SEHNR and FQNEAQ (reference sequence). V lost 4 bases and J lost 0, with 15 bases in between. CDR3 in amino acids: CASSSSERTANYGYTF. The CDR3 DNA sequence: TGTGCCAGCAGCTCGTCGGAGAGGACCGCTAACTATGGCTACACCTTC.

This clone came up a few times. The V gene is TRBV30, the J gene TRBJ2-7; a possible D gene is TRBD1 (7 bases). From germline, CDR1 is GTSNPN and CDR2 SVGIG (reference sequence). The CDR3 contains 14 residues. V lost 0 bases, J lost 2 bases, and 11 bases lay in between. The CDR3, as DNA: TGTGCCTGGAGTGTCCAGGGGGGTCCCTACGAGCAGTACTTC. It yields the protein CAWSVQGGPYEQYF.

The chain uses TRBV11-3 and TRBJ2-1, with 7 bases identical to TRBD2. CDR1 is SGHNT and CDR2 is YENEEA in the germline V gene. After removal of 4 bases from V and 9 bases from J, the junction contained 9 bases not matched to a gene. The CDR3 runs to 14 residues. The CDR3, as DNA: TGTGCCAGCAGCTCGGGACTATACACCCCTGAGCAGTTCTTC. This gives the protein CASSSGLYTPEQFF.

The chain couples TRBV7-3 to TRBJ2-5; 7 nucleotides align to TRBD2. Germline values: CDR1 SGHTA, CDR2 FQGTGA. Trimming removed 4 bases from V and 2 bases from J; junction bases left unmatched: 4. The CDR3 extends over 14 amino acids. CDR3: CASSSNGGQETQYF. CDR3 nucleotides: TGTGCCAGCAGCTCTAACGGGGGGCAAGAGACCCAGTACTTC.

This clone was found a few times. This chain joins TRBV11-2 and TRBJ2-1, with D tentatively TRBD1 (5 bases). This CDR3 is 13 amino acids long. V lost 1 base, J lost 5 bases, and 6 bases lay in between. Per the germline V gene, CDR1 is SGHAT and CDR2 is FQNNGV. The CDR3: CASSLGQNNEQFF. CDR3 nucleotide sequence: TGTGCCAGCAGCTTAGGACAGAACAATGAGCAGTTCTTC.

This clone has a handful of counts. The chain couples TRBV14 to TRBJ1-2; D is undetermined. V dropped 0 bases and J dropped 4 bases, with 9 bases sitting between them. The CDR3 length is 14 residues. Germline V gene sequence: CDR1 SGHDN, CDR2 FVKESK. DNA of the CDR3: TGTGCCAGCAGCCAAGAGGCAGGCCTCTATGGCTACACCTTC. Its protein product is CASSQEAGLYGYTF.

This clone turned up a few times. The rearrangement joins TRBV29-1 to TRBJ1-1; D not certain. CDR3 size: 13 residues. Germline assignment: CDR1 SQVTM and CDR2 ANQGSEA. Trimming removed 6 bases from V and 0 bases from J, with 11 bases in between. The CDR3 protein is CSVRGLMNTEAFF. CDR3 DNA: TGCAGCGTCCGCGGACTGATGAACACTGAAGCTTTCTTT.

V and J are TRBV5-4 and TRBJ2-1, with D unresolved. Trimming took 3 bases from V and 4 from J, leaving 20 bases between them. CDR1 and CDR2 from the germline V gene are SGHNT and YYREEE (reference sequence). The CDR3 sequence is 17 residues long. CDR3 nucleotides: TGTGCCAGCAGCTCCTTACAGAACTCCAACGGATACAATGAGCAGTTCTTC. It specifies CASSSLQNSNGYNEQFF.

This clone has just a few counts. The chain uses TRBV28 and TRBJ2-1; 13 bases agree with TRBD2. The V gene's germline CDR1 is MDHEN and CDR2 SYDVKM. The CDR3 runs 17 residues. Unmatched junction bases numbered 2, after V lost 2 bases and J lost 1 base. The CDR3 region has the DNA TGTGCCAGCAGTTTACTGGGACTAGCGGGGTCCTACAATGAGCAGTTCTTC. It translates to CASSLLGLAGSYNEQFF. Variable domain in full (rest from reference TRBV28 and TRBJ2-1): DVKVTQSSRYLVKRTGEKVFLECVQDMDHENMFWYRQDPGLGLRLIYFSYDVKMKEKGDIPEGYSVSREKKERFSLILESASTNQTSMYLCASSLLGLAGSYNEQFFGPGTRLTVL.

This clone was observed a handful of times. The sample has other DNA sequences that encode this CDR3 too. This chain uses TRBV7-2 with TRBJ1-2, with 9 bases that match TRBD1. The length of the CDR3 is 13 residues. With V trimmed by 4 bases and J by 4 bases, 1 base remained unmatched. Germline V gene data show CDR1 as SGHTA and CDR2 as FQGNSA. CDR3 sequence: CASSSGQGYGYTF. The CDR3 DNA reads as TGTGCCAGCAGCTCGGGACAGGGCTATGGCTACACCTTC. Together with reference TRBV7-2 and TRBJ1-2, the CDR3 gives the full variable domain: GAGVSQSPSNKVTEKGKDVELRCDPISGHTALYWYRQSLGQGLEFLIYFQGNSAPDKSGLPSDRFSAERTGGSVSTLTIQRTQQEDSAVYLCASSSGQGYGYTFGSGTRLTVV.

The genes are TRBV29-1 and TRBJ2-2, with unresolved D. V shed 7 bases and J shed 7 bases, with 19 bases lying between them. The CDR3 loop spans 14 amino acids. From germline, CDR1 is SQVTM and CDR2 ANQGSEA. The CDR3, as DNA: TGCAGCGCCTCGACCCTAAGTTACGACGGGGAGCTGTTTTTT. Protein product: CSASTLSYDGELFF.

This clone showed up just a few times. V gene TRBV14 combines with J gene TRBJ2-3; D call uncertain. V shed 2 bases and J shed 6 bases, with 18 bases lying between them. This CDR3 has 16 residues. The germline V gene encodes CDR1 SGHDN and CDR2 FVKESK. The CDR3 DNA reads as TGTGCCAGCAGCCAAATCCTGGGGATGATCGGCGATACGCAGTATTTT. The encoded protein is CASSQILGMIGDTQYF.

The J gene is TRBJ2-1, the V gene TRBV29-1; 8 bases are shared with TRBD1. V lost 7 bases and J lost 9; bases outside the gene matches: 5. Germline CDR1 is SQVTM and CDR2 is ANQGSEA. There are 11 residues in the CDR3. The CDR3, as DNA: TGCAGCGCCCAGGGGGCAGGTGAGCAGTTCTTC. Translation: CSAQGAGEQFF.

This chain uses TRBV28 with TRBJ2-7; unclear D gene. CDR1 and CDR2 (germline): MDHEN, SYDVKM. V lost 6 bases and J 0 bases, leaving 9 bases between the germline ends. This CDR3 is built from 13 residues. CDR3 residues: CASRVDASYEQYF. For the CDR3, the DNA is TGTGCCAGCAGGGTCGACGCCTCCTACGAGCAGTACTTC.

The gene calls are TRBV9 and TRBJ1-1; no clear D gene. CDR1 SGDLS and CDR2 YYNGEE come from the germline V gene. CDR3 length: 15 amino acids. The ends were cut back, 2 bases at V and 1 base at J, with 12 bases in the middle. The CDR3 region has the DNA TGTGCCAGCAGCGTTTATGGAGAGTCGAACACTGAAGCTTTCTTT. This gives the protein CASSVYGESNTEAFF.

V and J are TRBV27 and TRBJ2-7, with D perhaps being TRBD1 or TRBD2 (5 bases each). The CDR3 length is 13 residues. CDR1 is MNHEY, CDR2 SMNVEV, per germline (reference sequence). The V end was cut by 7 bases, the J end by 3 bases, with 13 bases between. The DNA of the CDR3 is TGTGCCAGCAATAGCCGGGACCACTACGAGCAGTACTTC. It translates to CASNSRDHYEQYF.

This clone was counted only a few times. The chain couples TRBV30 to TRBJ1-2; D uncertain. The CDR3 extends over 13 amino acids. Trimming cost V 3 bases and J 3 bases, with 11 bases left between them. Per germline, CDR1 GTSNPN and CDR2 SVGIG (reference sequence). The CDR3 here is CAWRNQLDYGYTF. The CDR3 DNA follows: TGTGCCTGGAGAAACCAGCTGGACTATGGCTACACCTTC.